This TCR beta chain emerged from a study of T cells in Graves' hyperthyroidism and ophthalmopathy. Notes on the study in general: Peripheral blood also featured most of the thyroid clonotypes expanded above 0.001. Before onset, ophthalmopathy was predicted by the model a median about six months earlier.

The source material, RNA transcripts, was used to amplify TCR beta CDR3 regions. HTBI primers were the set used in a first-round RT-PCR of the TCR CDR3. Each CDR3 protein gets one entry after TCRdb re-called the multiplex PCR reads with MiXCR. Found here are 500,000 to 550,000 distinct CDR3 sequences, roughly 20% of them singletons; the top ten hold around 27%. J gave up 5 bases and V 2 bases, and 6 bases lay outside the gene matches. Germline CDR1 is DFQATT and CDR2 is SNEGSKA (reference sequence). The length of the CDR3 is 15 residues. This clonotype came up a few times. The target antigen is unknown.

The TCR sequence derives from a man younger than 35 with Graves' hyperthyroidism. The gene calls are TRBV20-1 and TRBJ2-2; 9 bases agree with TRBD1. The sample taken for sequencing was blood. The DNA for the CDR3 is TGCAGTGCTAGAACAGGGGGCGCCGGAACCGGGGAGCTGTTTTTT. Its translation: CSARTGGAGTGELFF.